This T cell receptor (beta chain) was profiled in a study of T cells in Graves' hyperthyroidism and ophthalmopathy. Study-level points and caveats: The model made its ophthalmopathy prediction, and onset followed a median 6.5 months later. Patients with ophthalmopathy were separated from those with stable hyperthyroidism by a 13 V-J model.

The CDR3 length is 14 residues. The V gene's germline CDR1 is MNHEY and CDR2 SVGAGI. Remarks on this clonotype: What it recognizes is unknown. A junction boundary mismatches the germline segment, possibly from a read error.

Amplification of TCR beta CDR3 regions was performed using RNA transcripts as template. When the TCR CDR3 underwent first-round RT-PCR, the HTBI primer set was used. TCRdb ran MiXCR on the multiplex PCR reads and lists one entry per CDR3 protein. The profile shows some 510,000 distinct CDR3 sequences, about 43% of them singletons. Stable hyperthyroidism: no ophthalmopathy progression over 18 months of follow-up. This TCR was sampled from a woman younger than 30 with Graves' hyperthyroidism. The sequencing sample was made of peripheral blood or thyroid tissue (not recorded which). This rearrangement joins TRBV6-5 to TRBJ2-5; maybe TRBD2 (6 bases). The CDR3, as DNA: TGTGCCATCAGTTACCGACTAGAAGGAGAGACCCAGTACTTC. Translated: CAISYRLEGETQYF.